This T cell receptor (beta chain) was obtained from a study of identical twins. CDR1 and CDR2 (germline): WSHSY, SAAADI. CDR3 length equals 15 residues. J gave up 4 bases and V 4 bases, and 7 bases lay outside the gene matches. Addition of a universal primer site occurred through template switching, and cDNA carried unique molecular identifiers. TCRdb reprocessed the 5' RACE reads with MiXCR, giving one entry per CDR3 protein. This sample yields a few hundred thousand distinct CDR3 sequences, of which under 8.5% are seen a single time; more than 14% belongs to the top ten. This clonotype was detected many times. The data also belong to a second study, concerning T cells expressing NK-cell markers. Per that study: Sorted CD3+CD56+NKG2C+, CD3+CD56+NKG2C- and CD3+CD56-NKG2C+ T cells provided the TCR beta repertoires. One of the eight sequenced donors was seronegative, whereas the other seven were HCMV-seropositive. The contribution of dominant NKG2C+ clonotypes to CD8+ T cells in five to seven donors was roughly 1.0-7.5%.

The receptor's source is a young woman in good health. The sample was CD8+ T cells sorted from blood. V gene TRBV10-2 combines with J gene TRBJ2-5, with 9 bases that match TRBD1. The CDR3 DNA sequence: TGCGCCAGCAGTGTAGGACAGGGGAGGGGAGAGACCCAGTACTTC. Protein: CASSVGQGRGETQYF.